The 8 T cell receptor beta chains below were found in one sample sequenced in a study of Ad26.COV2.S vaccination and SARS-CoV-2 variants. Measured with immunoSEQ multiplex PCR; TCRdb has only the in-frame clones, and not every one. Of just over 350,000 clones in the sample, 92% were seen once. The sequencing used peripheral blood, collected after recovery from COVID-19. These receptors all stem from a human donor who had recovered from COVID-19.

This chain joins TRBV2 and TRBJ2-1, with D unresolved. V lost 6 bases, J lost 8 bases, and 14 bases lay in between. The CDR3 has 13 amino acids. Germline CDR1 SNHLY, CDR2 FYNNEI. The CDR3 spells CASRGYNLDEQFF. The CDR3 DNA is TGTGCCAGCAGGGGGTACAATCTGGATGAGCAGTTCTTC.

The chain combines TRBV15 with TRBJ2-1, with D maybe TRBD1 (7 bases). The germline V gene encodes CDR1 LNHNV and CDR2 YYDKDF (reference sequence). V was pared by 6 bases and J by 8 bases, with 23 bases between. This CDR3 spans 16 amino acids. The CDR3 spells CATRGFRGVEGDEQFF. CDR3 DNA sequence: TGTGCCACCAGGGGCTTCAGGGGGGTGGAAGGTGATGAGCAGTTCTTC.

The genes are TRBV27 and TRBJ1-1, with 7 nucleotides matching TRBD1. Unmatched junction bases numbered 8, after V lost 4 bases and J lost 6 bases. Germline values: CDR1 MNHEY, CDR2 SMNVEV (reference sequence). This CDR3 spans 14 amino acids. CDR3 sequence: CASSSPRGPPEAFF. The CDR3 region has the DNA TGTGCCAGCAGTTCCCCAAGGGGGCCCCCTGAAGCTTTCTTT.

The J gene is TRBJ1-1, the V gene TRBV7-6, with D possibly matching TRBD1 (6 bases). Per germline, CDR1 SGHVS and CDR2 FNYEAQ. The CDR3 length is 14 residues. The ends were cut back, 1 base at V and 11 bases at J, with 17 bases in the middle. CDR3 DNA: TGTGCCAGCAGCTTAGACCTTGGATCAGGGGAGGCTTTCTTT. Translation gives CASSLDLGSGEAFF.

This rearrangement joins TRBV3-1 (or the pseudogene TRBV3-2) to TRBJ1-5, with D perhaps TRBD1 (6 bases). Germline V gene data show CDR1 as LGHDT and CDR2 as YNNKEL (reference sequence). The CDR3 length is 16 residues. V gave up 3 bases and J gave up 0 bases, with 12 bases separating them. CDR3 region: CASSHRTVNSNQPQHF. The CDR3 bases are TGTGCCAGCAGCCACCGGACAGTCAATAGCAATCAGCCCCAGCATTTT.

This chain uses TRBV19 with TRBJ1-1; D might be TRBD1 (5 bases). Germline CDR1 is LNHDA and CDR2 is SQIVND (reference sequence). The CDR3 contains 14 residues. The germline V and J ends were trimmed by 4 bases and 5 bases, with 14 bases remaining between them. The CDR3 bases are TGTGCCAGTAGTAGCCCCGGGTGGGGGACTGAAGCTTTCTTT. This translates into CASSSPGWGTEAFF.

The CDR3 DNA reads TGCGCCAGCCGATTAAGACAGGGGGCTATAGATACGCAGTATTTT. Its protein is CASRLRQGAIDTQYF. V and J are TRBV5-1 and TRBJ2-3, with 10 bases fitting TRBD1. Trimming cost V 7 bases and J 5 bases; bases outside gene matches: 10. The CDR3 is 15 amino acids. Germline V gives CDR1 SGHRS, CDR2 YFSETQ.

This clone was detected once. The chain recombines TRBV6-2 or TRBV6-3 with TRBJ1-5; D gene uncertain. CDR3 length: 13 residues. Per germline, CDR1 MNHEY and CDR2 SVGEGT. Trimming left V 2 bases short and J 4 bases short, with 6 bases between. The DNA for the CDR3 is TGTGCCAGCAGTTACGACGAAAATCAGCCCCAGCATTTT. This codes for CASSYDENQPQHF.